This TCR beta chain was identified in a study of T cell responses to AZD1222 COVID-19 vaccine. Looking at the study overall: Samples with a second dose at about 4 or about 12 weeks were pooled together. Study-level points and caveats: The study reported that nearly half of spike-specific TCRs target unmutated variant regions. Donors skewed white British and female; clonal diversity was possibly underestimated. Without day 14 samples, only post-peak T cell repertoires were studied.

Trimming cost V 2 bases and J 5 bases; bases outside gene matches: 8. CDR1 and CDR2 from the germline V gene are LNHNV and YYDKDF (reference sequence). This CDR3 region has 17 residues. Sequencing was performed with immunoSEQ multiplex PCR; in TCRdb, only in-frame clones are kept and a portion is missing. In the table there are 95,000 to 150,000 clones, roughly 86% of which are singletons. This clone has a single count. The antigen is undetermined. The sequence derives from an adult in good health. The rearrangement links TRBV15 to TRBJ2-1; 11 nucleotides agree with TRBD2. The input for sequencing was peripheral blood, taken on day 0 of AZD1222 vaccination. In DNA form, the CDR3 reads TGTGCCACCAGCAGACCTACTAGCGGGAGCCCCCACAATGAGCAGTTCTTC. This encodes CATSRPTSGSPHNEQFF. Full variable domain (missing parts from reference TRBV15 and TRBJ2-1): DAMVIQNPRYQVTQFGKPVTLSCSQTLNHNVMYWYQQKSSQAPKLLFHYYDKDFNNEADTPDNFQSRRPNTSFCFLDIRSPGLGDTAMYLCATSRPTSGSPHNEQFFGPGTRLTVL.